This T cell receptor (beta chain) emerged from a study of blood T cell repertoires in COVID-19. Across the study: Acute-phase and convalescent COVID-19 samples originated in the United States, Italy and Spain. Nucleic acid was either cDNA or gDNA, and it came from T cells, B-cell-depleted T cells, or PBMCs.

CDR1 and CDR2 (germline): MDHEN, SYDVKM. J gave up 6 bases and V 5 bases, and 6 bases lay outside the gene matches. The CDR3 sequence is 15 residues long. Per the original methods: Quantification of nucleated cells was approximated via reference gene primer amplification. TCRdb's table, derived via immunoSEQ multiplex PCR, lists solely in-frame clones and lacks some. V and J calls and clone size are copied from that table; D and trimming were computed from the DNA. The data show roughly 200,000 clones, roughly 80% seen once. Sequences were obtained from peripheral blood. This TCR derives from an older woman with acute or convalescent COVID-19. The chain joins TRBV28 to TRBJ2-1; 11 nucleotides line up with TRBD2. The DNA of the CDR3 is TGTGCCAGCAGTCACAGACTAGCGGGATCCAATGAGCAGTTCTTC. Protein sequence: CASSHRLAGSNEQFF.